Presented here are 14 T cell receptor beta chains from one specimen sequenced in a study of T-cell memory formation after mild COVID-19. TCRdb reprocessed the 5' RACE reads via MiXCR and lists one record per CDR3 protein. Of around 400,000 distinct CDR3 sequences in the sample, 20% to 25% were seen once. The sample comprised PBMCs or a T cell subset sorted from them (not recorded which). The receptors stem from an adult woman who had mild COVID-19 (a few samples of this study predate the infection). Cell type and time point are not known.

This chain joins TRBV6-4 and TRBJ1-1, with TRBD1 matching over 10 bases. The junction had 7 bases not matched to a gene; V was cut back by 4 bases and J by 8 bases. The CDR3 sequence is 14 residues long. Germline lookup yields CDR1 MRHNA and CDR2 SNTAGT. As DNA, the CDR3 is TGTGCCAGCAGTGCCCACGGGGACAGGGGAGAAGCTTTCTTT. This codes for CASSAHGDRGEAFF.

Only a few counts were recorded for this clonotype. The chain links TRBV6-5 to TRBJ1-6; 7 bases align to TRBD1. Looked up from germline, CDR1 is MNHEY and CDR2 is SVGAGI. CDR3 size: 14 residues. J gave up 8 bases and V 3 bases, and 4 bases lay outside the gene matches. In nucleotides, the CDR3 is TGTGCCAGCAGTTATCGACAGGGTGATTCACCCCTCCACTTT. Translating it yields CASSYRQGDSPLHF.

The chain employs TRBV24-1 and TRBJ2-4; unclear D gene. The CDR3 extends over 11 amino acids. Germline-derived CDR1 and CDR2 are KGHDR and SFDVKD. For the CDR3, the DNA is TGTGTTGGCCGAGCCAAAAACATTCAGTACTTC. It is translated as CVGRAKNIQYF.

The chain recombines TRBV7-2 with TRBJ2-1, with 7 nucleotides matching TRBD1. Looked up from germline, CDR1 is SGHTA and CDR2 is FQGNSA. Unmatched junction bases numbered 8, after V lost 3 bases and J lost 9 bases. This CDR3 is 14 amino acids long. The CDR3 DNA reads as TGTGCCAGCAGCTTGGACAGGTACACCACTGAGCAGTTCTTC. Translated: CASSLDRYTTEQFF.

This clonotype was seen only a few times. The chain recombines TRBV5-1 with TRBJ1-4, with no clear D. V was cut by 0 bases and J by 4 bases, with 10 bases left in between. Per germline, CDR1 SGHRS and CDR2 YFSETQ. The length of the CDR3 is 15 residues. The CDR3, as DNA: TGCGCCAGCAGCTTGGGAGCCGGAATTAATGAAAAACTGTTTTTT. Translated, it gives CASSLGAGINEKLFF.

The V and J genes are TRBV29-1 and TRBJ1-5; 7 bases fit TRBD1. Unmatched junction bases numbered 9, after V lost 4 bases and J lost 6 bases. CDR1 and CDR2 from the germline V gene are SQVTM and ANQGSEA. There are 14 residues in the CDR3. CDR3 DNA sequence: TGCAGCGTTGGCGAGACAGGGAACGGTCAGCCCCAGCATTTT. Protein product: CSVGETGNGQPQHF.

This clonotype was seen more than once but under ten times. The chain recombines TRBV5-4 with TRBJ2-1; the D gene is possibly TRBD1 (5 bases). Trimming stripped 7 bases from V and 5 bases from J, with 13 bases between. The V gene's germline CDR1 is SGHNT and CDR2 YYREEE (reference sequence). The CDR3 consists of 13 residues. The CDR3 spells CASVRGPNNEQFF. CDR3 DNA: TGTGCCAGCGTAAGGGGTCCCAACAATGAGCAGTTCTTC.

The rearrangement links TRBV7-2 to TRBJ2-7; 11 positions agree with TRBD2. Per the germline V gene, CDR1 is SGHTA and CDR2 is FQGNSA. Trimming removed 5 bases from V and 0 bases from J; junction bases left unmatched: 3. The CDR3 spans 15 residues. The CDR3 spells CASSRLAGTSYEQYF. The DNA of the CDR3 is TGTGCCAGCAGCAGACTAGCGGGAACCTCCTACGAGCAGTACTTC. Full variable domain (rest looked up from reference TRBV7-2 and TRBJ2-7): GAGVSQSPSNKVTEKGKDVELRCDPISGHTALYWYRQSLGQGLEFLIYFQGNSAPDKSGLPSDRFSAERTGGSVSTLTIQRTQQEDSAVYLCASSRLAGTSYEQYFGPGTRLTVT.

The chain combines TRBV7-2 with TRBJ2-1; D is possibly TRBD1 or TRBD2 (6 bases each). V was pared by 2 bases and J by 8 bases, with 22 bases between. Germline values: CDR1 SGHTA, CDR2 FQGNSA. The length of the CDR3 is 17 residues. CDR3 bases: TGTGCCAGCAGCTTACGCAGGGGAGGCACACCGACAGATGAGCAGTTCTTC. Its protein product is CASSLRRGGTPTDEQFF.

This chain links TRBV7-6 with TRBJ1-1; D might be TRBD1 (5 bases). The germline CDR1 and CDR2 sequences are SGHVS and FNYEAQ. The V end was cut by 3 bases, the J end by 1 base, with 12 bases between. The CDR3 runs 15 residues. CDR3 in amino acids: CASSLARGRNTEAFF. As DNA, the CDR3 is TGTGCCAGCAGCTTGGCTAGGGGCCGGAACACTGAAGCTTTCTTT. Looking up the rest from reference TRBV7-6 and TRBJ1-1 gives the full variable domain: GAGVSQSPRYKVTKRGQDVALRCDPISGHVSLYWYRQALGQGPEFLTYFNYEAQQDKSGLPNDRFSAERPEGSISTLTIQRTEQRDSAMYRCASSLARGRNTEAFFGQGTRLTVV.

This clonotype was seen only a few times. The gene calls are TRBV5-1 and TRBJ2-7, with TRBD1 matching 9 bases. This CDR3 has 16 amino acids. Germline V CDR1 and CDR2: SGHRS, YFSETQ. After removal of 0 bases from V and 3 bases from J, the junction contained 7 bases not matched to a gene. The CDR3 DNA reads as TGCGCCAGCAGCTTGGCCCCCGGGACAGGGAACTACGAGCAGTACTTC. Amino acids: CASSLAPGTGNYEQYF.

A few counts support this clonotype. The chain couples TRBV27 to TRBJ2-1; 9 positions match TRBD1. Germline V gene lookup returns CDR1 MNHEY and CDR2 SMNVEV (reference sequence). This CDR3 is built from 14 residues. The trim removed 5 bases at V and 3 bases at J, leaving 2 bases unmatched. The CDR3 reads CASSQDRGYNEQFF. Here the CDR3 DNA reads TGTGCCAGCAGTCAGGACAGGGGCTACAATGAGCAGTTCTTC.

A single count supports this clonotype. The rearrangement uses TRBV5-4 and TRBJ2-7; the match to TRBD1 covers 7 bases. The CDR3 length is 13 residues. With V trimmed by 3 bases and J by 12 bases, 12 bases remained unmatched. CDR1 and CDR2 from the germline V gene are SGHNT and YYREEE (reference sequence). The CDR3, as DNA: TGTGCCAGCAGCTCAGGGGGTAGCCCCTTGGGGTACTTC. Its translation is CASSSGGSPLGYF.

This clonotype was recorded a few times. The V gene is TRBV5-5, the J gene TRBJ1-2, with TRBD1 matching over 7 bases. CDR3 length: 16 amino acids. V lost 3 bases and J lost 0; bases outside the gene matches: 8. Germline V gene data show CDR1 as SGHKS and CDR2 as YYEKEE (reference sequence). The CDR3 loop is CASSSDIGTANYGYTF. The CDR3 DNA reads as TGTGCCAGCAGCTCTGACATCGGGACAGCTAACTATGGCTACACCTTC.